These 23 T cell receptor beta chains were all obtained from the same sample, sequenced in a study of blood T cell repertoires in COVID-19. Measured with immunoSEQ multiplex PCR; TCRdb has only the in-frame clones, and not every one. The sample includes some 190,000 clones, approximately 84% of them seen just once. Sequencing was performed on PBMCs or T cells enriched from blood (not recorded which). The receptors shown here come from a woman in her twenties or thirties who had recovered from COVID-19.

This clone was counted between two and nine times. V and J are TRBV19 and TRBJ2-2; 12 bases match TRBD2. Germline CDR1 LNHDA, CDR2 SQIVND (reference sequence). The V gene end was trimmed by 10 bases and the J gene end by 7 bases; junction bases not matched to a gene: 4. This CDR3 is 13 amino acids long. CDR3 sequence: CATAGLAGGELFF. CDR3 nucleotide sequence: TGTGCCACCGCGGGACTAGCGGGCGGGGAGCTGTTTTTT. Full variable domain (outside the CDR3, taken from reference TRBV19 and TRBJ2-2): DGGITQSPKYLFRKEGQNVTLSCEQNLNHDAMYWYRQDPGQGLRLIYYSQIVNDFQKGDIAEGYSVSREKKESFPLTVTSAQKNPTAFYLCATAGLAGGELFFGEGSRLTVL.

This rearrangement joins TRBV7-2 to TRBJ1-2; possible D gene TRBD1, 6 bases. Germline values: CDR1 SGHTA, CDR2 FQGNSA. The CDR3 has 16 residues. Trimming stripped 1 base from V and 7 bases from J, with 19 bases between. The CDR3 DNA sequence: TGTGCCAGCAGCTTAGGTTCCCCAGGGGCAGGTGGTGGCTACACCTTC. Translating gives CASSLGSPGAGGGYTF. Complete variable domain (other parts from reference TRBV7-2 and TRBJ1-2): GAGVSQSPSNKVTEKGKDVELRCDPISGHTALYWYRQSLGQGLEFLIYFQGNSAPDKSGLPSDRFSAERTGGSVSTLTIQRTQQEDSAVYLCASSLGSPGAGGGYTFGSGTRLTVV.

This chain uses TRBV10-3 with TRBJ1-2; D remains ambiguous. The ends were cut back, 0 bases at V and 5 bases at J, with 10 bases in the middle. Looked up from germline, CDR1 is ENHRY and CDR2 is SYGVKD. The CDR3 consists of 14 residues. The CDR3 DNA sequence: TGTGCCATCAGTGAGTCGGTTGGGCCTTATGGCTACACCTTC. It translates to CAISESVGPYGYTF.

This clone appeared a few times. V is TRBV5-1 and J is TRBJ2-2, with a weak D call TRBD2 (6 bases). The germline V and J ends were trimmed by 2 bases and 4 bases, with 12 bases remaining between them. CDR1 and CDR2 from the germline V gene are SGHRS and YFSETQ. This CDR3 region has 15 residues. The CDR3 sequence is CASSLQAGTTGELFF. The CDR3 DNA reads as TGCGCCAGCAGCTTACAAGCGGGTACCACCGGGGAGCTGTTTTTT. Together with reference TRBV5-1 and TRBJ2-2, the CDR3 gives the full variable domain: KAGVTQTPRYLIKTRGQQVTLSCSPISGHRSVSWYQQTPGQGLQFLFEYFSETQRNKGNFPGRFSGRQFSNSRSEMNVSTLELGDSALYLCASSLQAGTTGELFFGEGSRLTVL.

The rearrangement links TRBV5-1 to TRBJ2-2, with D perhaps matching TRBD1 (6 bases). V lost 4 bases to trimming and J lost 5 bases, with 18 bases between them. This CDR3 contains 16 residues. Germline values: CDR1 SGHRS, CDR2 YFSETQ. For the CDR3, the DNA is TGCGCCAGCAGCCCAAATAGGGCAGGGGAAACCGGGGAGCTGTTTTTT. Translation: CASSPNRAGETGELFF.

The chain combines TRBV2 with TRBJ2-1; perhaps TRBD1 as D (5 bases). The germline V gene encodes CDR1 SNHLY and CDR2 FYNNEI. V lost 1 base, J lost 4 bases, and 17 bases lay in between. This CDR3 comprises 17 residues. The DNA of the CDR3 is TGTGCCAGCAGTGAAGGGGTCGGCAGGGTAATTTACAATGAGCAGTTCTTC. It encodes CASSEGVGRVIYNEQFF.

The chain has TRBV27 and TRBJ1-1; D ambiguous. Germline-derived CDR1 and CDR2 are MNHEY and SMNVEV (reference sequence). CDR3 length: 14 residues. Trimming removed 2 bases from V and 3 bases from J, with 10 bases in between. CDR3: CASSLTGVYTEAFF. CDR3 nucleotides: TGTGCCAGCAGTTTAACGGGAGTTTACACTGAAGCTTTCTTT.

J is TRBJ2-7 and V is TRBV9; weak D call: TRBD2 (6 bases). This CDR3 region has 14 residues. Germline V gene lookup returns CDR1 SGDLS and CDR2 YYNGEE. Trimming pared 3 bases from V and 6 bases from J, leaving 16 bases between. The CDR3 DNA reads TGTGCCAGCAGCGCGAGGAGGGGAACGGGCGAGCAGTACGTC. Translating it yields CASSARRGTGEQYV.

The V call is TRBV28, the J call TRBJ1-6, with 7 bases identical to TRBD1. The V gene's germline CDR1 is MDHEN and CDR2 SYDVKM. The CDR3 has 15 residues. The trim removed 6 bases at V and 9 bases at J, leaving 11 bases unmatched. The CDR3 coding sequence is TGTGCCAGCAGGGGTTCGACAGGGTTTGGTTCACCCCTCCACTTT. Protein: CASRGSTGFGSPLHF.

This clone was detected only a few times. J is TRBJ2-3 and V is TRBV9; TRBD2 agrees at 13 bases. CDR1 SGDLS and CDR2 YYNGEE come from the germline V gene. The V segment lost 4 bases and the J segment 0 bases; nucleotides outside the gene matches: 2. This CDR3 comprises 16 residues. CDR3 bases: TGTGCCAGCAGCATGACTAGCGGGGGGAGCACAGATACGCAGTATTTT. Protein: CASSMTSGGSTDTQYF.

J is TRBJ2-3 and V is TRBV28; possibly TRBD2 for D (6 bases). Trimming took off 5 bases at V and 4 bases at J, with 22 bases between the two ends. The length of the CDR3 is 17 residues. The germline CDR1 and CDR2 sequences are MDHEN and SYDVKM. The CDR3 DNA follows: TGTGCCAGCAGTCCCGGGGACTTAGGCTTGGAGTCAGATACGCAGTATTTT. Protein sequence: CASSPGDLGLESDTQYF.

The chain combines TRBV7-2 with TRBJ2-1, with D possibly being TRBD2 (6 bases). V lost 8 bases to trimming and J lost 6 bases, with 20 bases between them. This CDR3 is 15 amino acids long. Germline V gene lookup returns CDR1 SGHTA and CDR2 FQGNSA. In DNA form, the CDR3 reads TGTGCCAGCTCGGAGGTGGTCTGGGGAGGCAATGAGCAGTTCTTC. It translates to CASSEVVWGGNEQFF.

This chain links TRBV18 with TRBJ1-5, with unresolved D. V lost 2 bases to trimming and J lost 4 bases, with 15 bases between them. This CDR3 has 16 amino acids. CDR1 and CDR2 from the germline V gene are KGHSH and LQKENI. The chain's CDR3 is CASSPGTPTPNQPQHF. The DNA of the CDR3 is TGTGCCAGCTCACCAGGCACCCCAACCCCTAATCAGCCCCAGCATTTT.

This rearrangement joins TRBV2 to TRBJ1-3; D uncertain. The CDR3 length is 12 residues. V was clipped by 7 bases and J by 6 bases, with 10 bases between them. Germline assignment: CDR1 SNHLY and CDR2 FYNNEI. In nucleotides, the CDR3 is TGTGCCAGCATGGCAGTAGCAAACACCATATATTTT. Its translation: CASMAVANTIYF.

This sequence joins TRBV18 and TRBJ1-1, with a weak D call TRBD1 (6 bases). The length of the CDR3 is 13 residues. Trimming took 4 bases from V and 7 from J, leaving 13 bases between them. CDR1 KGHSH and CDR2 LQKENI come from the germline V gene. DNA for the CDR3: TGTGCCAGCTCACTCGCCGGGGACATTGAAGCTTTCTTT. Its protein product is CASSLAGDIEAFF.

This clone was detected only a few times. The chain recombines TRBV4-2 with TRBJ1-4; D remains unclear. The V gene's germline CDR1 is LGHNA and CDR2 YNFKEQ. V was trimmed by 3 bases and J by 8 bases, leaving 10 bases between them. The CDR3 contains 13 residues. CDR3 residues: CASSQSLAEKLFF. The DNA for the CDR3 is TGTGCCAGCAGCCAGAGTCTCGCGGAAAAACTGTTTTTT.

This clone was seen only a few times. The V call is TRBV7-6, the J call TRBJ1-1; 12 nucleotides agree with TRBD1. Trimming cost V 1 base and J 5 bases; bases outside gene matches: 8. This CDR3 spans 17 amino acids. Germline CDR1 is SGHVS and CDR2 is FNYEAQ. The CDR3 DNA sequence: TGTGCCAGCAGCTTAGGGGGGACAGGGGGCCTAAGGACTGAAGCTTTCTTT. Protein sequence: CASSLGGTGGLRTEAFF.

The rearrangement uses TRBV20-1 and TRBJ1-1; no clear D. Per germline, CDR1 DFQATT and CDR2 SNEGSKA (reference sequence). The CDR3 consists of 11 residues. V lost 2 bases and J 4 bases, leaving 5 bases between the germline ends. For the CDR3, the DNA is TGCAGTGCTAGATGGAGCACTGAAGCTTTCTTT. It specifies CSARWSTEAFF.

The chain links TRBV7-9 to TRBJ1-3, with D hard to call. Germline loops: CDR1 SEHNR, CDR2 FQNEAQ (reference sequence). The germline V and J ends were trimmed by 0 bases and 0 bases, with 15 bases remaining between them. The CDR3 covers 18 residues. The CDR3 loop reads CASSLASAGKGSGNTIYF. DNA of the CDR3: TGTGCCAGCAGCTTAGCCTCAGCGGGGAAAGGCTCTGGAAACACCATATATTTT.

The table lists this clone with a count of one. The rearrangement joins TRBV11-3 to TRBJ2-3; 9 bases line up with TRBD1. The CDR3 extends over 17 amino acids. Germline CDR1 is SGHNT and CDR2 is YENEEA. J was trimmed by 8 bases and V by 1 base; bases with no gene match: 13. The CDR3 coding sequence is TGTGCCAGCAGCTTAGGTCCCTGGGGACAGGGATTGGGTACGCAGTATTTT. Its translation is CASSLGPWGQGLGTQYF.

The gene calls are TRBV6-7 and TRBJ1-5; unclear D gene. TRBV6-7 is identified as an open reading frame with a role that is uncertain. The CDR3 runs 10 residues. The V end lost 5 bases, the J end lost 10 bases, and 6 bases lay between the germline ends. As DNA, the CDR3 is TGTGCCAGCAGTCCCCCTCCCCAGCATTTT. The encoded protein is CASSPPPQHF.

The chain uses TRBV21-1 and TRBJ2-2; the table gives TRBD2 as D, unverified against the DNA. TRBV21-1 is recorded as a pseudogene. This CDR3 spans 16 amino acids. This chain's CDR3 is CASSWTSGSLTGELFF. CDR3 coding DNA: TGTGCCAGCAGCTGGACTAGCGGGAGTCTCACCGGGGAGCTGTTTTTT.

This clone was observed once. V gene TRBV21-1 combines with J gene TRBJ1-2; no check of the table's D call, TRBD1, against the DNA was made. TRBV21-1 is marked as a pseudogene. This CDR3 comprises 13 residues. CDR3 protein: CASSKGQGYGYTF. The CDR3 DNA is TGTGCCAGCAGCAAGGGACAGGGTTATGGCTACACCTTC.